Shown below are 3 T cell receptor beta chains from a single sample sequenced in a study of cytomegalovirus exposure and HLA in healthy donors. Amplification used 60 Vbeta primers and 13 Jbeta primers. Sequenced by immunoSEQ multiplex PCR; TCRdb stores in-frame clones only, minus some. The sample includes 100,000 to 120,000 clones, about 80% of them seen just once. Sequencing was done on a sample of PBMCs. These receptors came from a man younger than 45 in good health and CMV-seronegative.

This rearrangement joins TRBV5-1 to TRBJ2-7, with a possible D match to TRBD1 (6 bases). The germline V gene has CDR1 SGHRS and CDR2 YFSETQ. Trimming cost V 4 bases and J 0 bases, with 8 bases left between them. The length of the CDR3 is 13 residues. CDR3 residues: CASSRDNSYEQYF. The CDR3 DNA sequence: TGCGCCAGCAGCCGGGACAACTCCTACGAGCAGTACTTC. Full variable domain (missing parts from reference TRBV5-1 and TRBJ2-7): KAGVTQTPRYLIKTRGQQVTLSCSPISGHRSVSWYQQTPGQGLQFLFEYFSETQRNKGNFPGRFSGRQFSNSRSEMNVSTLELGDSALYLCASSRDNSYEQYFGPGTRLTVT.

This clone was seen only a few times. This chain uses TRBV10-3 with TRBJ1-4; TRBD1 matches 9 bases. Germline-derived CDR1 and CDR2 are ENHRY and SYGVKD. V was pared by 4 bases and J by 4 bases, with 1 base of the junction left unmatched. The CDR3 has 14 amino acids. CDR3 nucleotide sequence: TGTGCCATCAGTGTGACAGGGGGTAATGAAAAACTGTTTTTT. Its protein is CAISVTGGNEKLFF.

The rearrangement uses TRBV5-4 and TRBJ1-2; TRBD1 might be the D (5 bases). Trimming shortened V by 4 bases and J by 8 bases, and 18 bases separated the two germline ends. Germline V lookup: CDR1 SGHNT, CDR2 YYREEE (reference sequence). The CDR3 length is 14 residues. CDR3 protein: CASSPGGGLRGYTF. CDR3 nucleotide sequence: TGTGCCAGCAGCCCGGGGGGGGGTCTCCGGGGCTACACCTTC.